The 3 T cell receptor beta chains reported below all come from one sample, sequenced in a study of blood T cell repertoires in COVID-19. Only in-frame clones appear in the TCRdb table, and some are missing; sequencing was by immunoSEQ multiplex PCR. The data hold 140,000 to 150,000 clones, with 84% observed a single time. Specimen: peripheral blood. Source of these receptors: a human donor in a cohort sampled during active COVID-19.

This clone has ten or more counts. The chain links TRBV5-1 to TRBJ1-2, with D uncertain. Trimming left V 0 bases short and J 1 base short, with 10 bases between. The CDR3 loop spans 15 amino acids. Germline CDR1 and CDR2: SGHRS and YFSETQ. The CDR3 sequence: CASSLVAGDNYGYTF. CDR3 sequence (DNA): TGCGCCAGCAGCTTGGTGGCAGGTGATAACTATGGCTACACCTTC.

The V gene is TRBV5-4, the J gene TRBJ1-6; 7 nucleotides line up with TRBD1. The CDR3 has 16 residues. CDR1 is SGHNT and CDR2 is YYREEE in the germline V gene (reference sequence). V shed 6 bases and J 6 bases; nucleotides not matched to a gene: 12. The CDR3 sequence is CASTLQGSVVNSPLHF. DNA for the CDR3: TGTGCCAGCACCCTACAGGGGTCGGTGGTTAATTCACCCCTCCACTTT.

The chain links TRBV5-4 to TRBJ1-5; TRBD1 is a possible D gene (6 bases). The CDR3 has 15 residues. The ends were cut back, 2 bases at V and 3 bases at J, with 12 bases in the middle. The germline V gene encodes CDR1 SGHNT and CDR2 YYREEE (reference sequence). CDR3 nucleotide sequence: TGTGCCAGCAGCTTAGATGGACAGTTCAATCAGCCCCAGCATTTT. The encoded protein is CASSLDGQFNQPQHF.